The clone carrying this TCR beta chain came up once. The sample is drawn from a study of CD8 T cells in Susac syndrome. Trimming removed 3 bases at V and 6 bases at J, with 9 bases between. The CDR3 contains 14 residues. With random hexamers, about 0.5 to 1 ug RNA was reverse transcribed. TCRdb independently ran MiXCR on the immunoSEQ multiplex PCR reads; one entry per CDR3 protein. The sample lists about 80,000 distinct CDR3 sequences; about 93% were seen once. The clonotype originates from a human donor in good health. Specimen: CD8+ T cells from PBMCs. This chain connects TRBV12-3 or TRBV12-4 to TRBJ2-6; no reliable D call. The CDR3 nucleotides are TGTGCCAGCAGTTTGACTGGGTTGGCCAACGTCCTGACTTTC. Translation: CASSLTGLANVLTF.